The 13 T cell receptor beta chains given below trace back to one sample, sequenced in a study of molecular identifiers for immune sequencing clone quantification. Each CDR3 protein is one row after TCRdb ran MiXCR on the PCR reads. The sample shows 490,000 or so distinct CDR3 sequences, 25% of them seen only once. Sequencing was performed on naive CD8+ T cells from blood, with Jurkat cell RNA spiked in. The subset here: FACS-sorted CD8+CD4-CCR7+CD45RA+ naive T cells. The receptors derive from a human donor in good health. Some libraries in this study had Jurkat cell RNA spiked in.

Ten or more counts support this clonotype. V is TRBV6-1 and J is TRBJ1-5, with 10 bases fitting TRBD1. The V gene's germline CDR1 is MNHNS and CDR2 SASEGT. This CDR3 spans 16 amino acids. Trimming removed 5 bases from V and 1 base from J; junction bases left unmatched: 5. The CDR3 reads CASSPRTGGSNQPQHF. CDR3 bases: TGTGCCAGCAGTCCGAGGACAGGGGGAAGCAATCAGCCCCAGCATTTT.

This clonotype was detected a few times. This may be a read error: a much more frequent sequence differs by one nucleotide. The rearrangement links TRBV5-1 to TRBJ2-7, with D unresolved. CDR3 length equals 15 residues. Trimming stripped 0 bases from V and 2 bases from J, with 12 bases between. Germline loops: CDR1 SGHRS, CDR2 YFSETQ. CDR3 region: CASSLAGSVAYEQYF. DNA of the CDR3: TGCGCCAGCAGCTTGGCCGGCAGTGTCGCCTACGAGCAGTACTTC.

This clonotype was seen a few times. The gene calls are TRBV27 and TRBJ2-2; D is uncertain. The ends were cut back, 3 bases at V and 6 bases at J, with 8 bases in the middle. This CDR3 is 13 amino acids long. Germline CDR1 is MNHEY and CDR2 is SMNVEV (reference sequence). As DNA, the CDR3 is TGTGCCAGCAGTTTGGTTATTGCCGGGGAGCTGTTTTTT. It codes for CASSLVIAGELFF.

This clonotype occurred many times. The chain links TRBV27 to TRBJ2-6; D remains ambiguous. The CDR3 loop spans 16 amino acids. CDR1 is MNHEY and CDR2 is SMNVEV in the germline V gene (reference sequence). Trimming cost V 5 bases and J 1 base, with 12 bases left between them. CDR3 protein: CASSPWAPSGANVLTF. The CDR3 DNA reads as TGTGCCAGCAGTCCCTGGGCCCCGTCTGGGGCCAACGTCCTGACTTTC. Variable domain in full (rest from reference TRBV27 and TRBJ2-6): EAQVTQNPRYLITVTGKKLTVTCSQNMNHEYMSWYRQDPGLGLRQIYYSMNVEVTDKGDVPEGYKVSRKEKRNFPLILESPSPNQTSLYFCASSPWAPSGANVLTFGAGSRLTVL.

This clonotype was observed once. The junction departs from the called germline gene at one end, perhaps through a read error. The CDR3 reads CTSSPMRFAESNQPQHF. CDR3 bases: TGTACCAGCAGTCCGATGAGATTCGCGGAGAGCAATCAGCCCCAGCATTTT. The rearrangement links TRBV27 to TRBJ1-5; no definite D call. Per the germline V gene, CDR1 is MNHEY and CDR2 is SMNVEV (reference sequence). CDR3 length: 17 residues.

This clonotype was recorded many times. This rearrangement joins TRBV6-1 to TRBJ1-5; D is ambiguous. There are 13 residues in the CDR3. V shed 3 bases and J shed 8 bases, with 11 bases lying between them. CDR1 and CDR2 (germline): MNHNS, SASEGT. The CDR3 coding sequence is TGTGCCAGCAGTGATGAGGCCCGGGAGCCCCAGCATTTT. Translated: CASSDEAREPQHF.

This clonotype was detected only a few times. No conserved phenylalanine or tryptophan ends this CDR3, so it is likely a read error. No DNA is shown, since the ends of the CDR3 on it are uncertain; the CDR3 is the one TCRdb lists. The V gene is TRBV3-2, the J gene TRBJ2-1. TRBV3-2 is flagged as a pseudogene. The CDR3 contains 10 residues when both ends are counted. The CDR3 sequence is CAGSQEGWYL.

This clonotype came up once. One end of the junction is discordant with germline, which a read error may explain. V and J are TRBV12-3 or TRBV12-4 and TRBJ2-1; 8 nucleotides agree with TRBD2. This CDR3 spans 15 amino acids. The DNA for the CDR3 is TGTGCCAGCGGGTTGAGCCCCGCGGGGGGCCCAGGTGAGCTCTTC. It encodes CASGLSPAGGPGELF.

Concerning this clonotype: Without the conserved terminal phenylalanine or tryptophan, this CDR3 likely stems from a read error. V usage is TRBV7-9 and J usage is TRBJ1-5, with TRBD1 matching over 10 bases. Germline assignment: CDR1 SEHNR and CDR2 FQNEAQ (reference sequence). V trimming: 5 bases; J trimming: 2 bases; junction bases outside the gene matches: 3. This CDR3 is built from 15 residues. The CDR3 DNA follows: TGTGCCAGCAGCGCCGGACAGGGGGGCAATCAGCCCCAGCATGTT. This translates into CASSAGQGGNQPQHV.

The gene calls are TRBV4-1 and TRBJ1-5; 10 bases align to TRBD1. The CDR3 sequence is 16 residues long. Germline V gene data show CDR1 as MGHRA and CDR2 as YSYEKL. J lost 6 bases, V lost 3 bases, and 8 bases had no gene match. The CDR3 sequence: CASSQAGQGVGQPQHF. The CDR3 DNA reads TGCGCCAGCAGCCAGGCTGGACAGGGGGTAGGTCAGCCCCAGCATTTT.

This clonotype was seen repeatedly, ten times or more. This chain uses TRBV7-3 with TRBJ2-6; D is uncertain. Deletions cut 1 base from V and 0 bases from J, with 10 bases between. The CDR3 consists of 17 residues. In germline, CDR1 is SGHTA, CDR2 FQGTGA. In DNA form, the CDR3 reads TGTGCCAGCAGCTTAATCCCGGTTGGCTCTGGGGCCAACGTCCTGACTTTC. This sequence encodes CASSLIPVGSGANVLTF.

The genes are TRBV13 and TRBJ2-1; 7 nucleotides line up with TRBD1. This CDR3 is built from 14 residues. Germline-derived CDR1 and CDR2 are PRHDT and FYEKMQ (reference sequence). Germline trimming cut 5 bases from V and 1 base from J; bases unmatched to any gene: 2. The CDR3: CASSMDRSYNEQFF. The CDR3 DNA reads as TGTGCCAGCAGCATGGACAGGTCCTACAATGAGCAGTTCTTC.

This clonotype showed up just a few times. The V gene is TRBV7-2, the J gene TRBJ2-7; 8 bases map to TRBD2. CDR3 length equals 12 residues. Trimming cost V 5 bases and J 7 bases; bases outside gene matches: 4. CDR1 and CDR2 (germline): SGHTA, FQGNSA. CDR3 sequence reads: CASSLPSGEQYF. Written as DNA, the CDR3 is TGTGCCAGCAGCCTACCTAGCGGGGAGCAGTACTTC.